The clone carrying this T cell receptor (beta chain) showed up just once. CDR1 and CDR2 from the germline V gene are SGHDT and YYEEEE. V shed 4 bases, J shed 2 bases, and the junction held 5 bases outside the gene matches. This CDR3 spans 15 amino acids. Measured with immunoSEQ multiplex PCR; TCRdb has only the in-frame clones, and not every one. This sample has around 86,000 clones, with 93% found just once. The data belong to a study of cytomegalovirus exposure and HLA in healthy donors. Sequenced sample: PBMCs. This chain uses TRBV5-6 with TRBJ2-3; 9 bases match TRBD1. The clonotype was recovered from a woman between 25 and 40 years old in good health and CMV-seropositive. The CDR3 here is CASSRGQGLTDTQYF. The CDR3 coding sequence is TGTGCCAGCAGCAGGGGACAGGGCCTCACAGATACGCAGTATTTT. Together with reference TRBV5-6 and TRBJ2-3, the CDR3 gives the full variable domain: DAGVTQSPTHLIKTRGQQVTLRCSPKSGHDTVSWYQQALGQGPQFIFQYYEEEERQRGNFPDRFSGHQFPNYSSELNVNALLLGDSALYLCASSRGQGLTDTQYFGPGTRLTVL.